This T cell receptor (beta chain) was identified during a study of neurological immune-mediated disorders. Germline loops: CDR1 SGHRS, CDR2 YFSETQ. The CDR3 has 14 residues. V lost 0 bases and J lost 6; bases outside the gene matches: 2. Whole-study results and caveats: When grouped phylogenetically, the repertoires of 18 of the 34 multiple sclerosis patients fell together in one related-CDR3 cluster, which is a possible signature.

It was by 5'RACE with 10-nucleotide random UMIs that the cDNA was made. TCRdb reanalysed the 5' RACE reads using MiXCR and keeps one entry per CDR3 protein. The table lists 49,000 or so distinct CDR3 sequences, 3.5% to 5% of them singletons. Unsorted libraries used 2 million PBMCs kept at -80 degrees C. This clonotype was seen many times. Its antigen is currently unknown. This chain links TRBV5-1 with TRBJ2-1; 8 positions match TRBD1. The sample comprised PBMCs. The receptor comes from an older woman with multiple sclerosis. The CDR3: CASSLGDRLNEQFF. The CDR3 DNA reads TGCGCCAGCAGCTTGGGGGACAGGCTCAATGAGCAGTTCTTC. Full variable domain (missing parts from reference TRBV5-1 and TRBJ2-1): KAGVTQTPRYLIKTRGQQVTLSCSPISGHRSVSWYQQTPGQGLQFLFEYFSETQRNKGNFPGRFSGRQFSNSRSEMNVSTLELGDSALYLCASSLGDRLNEQFFGPGTRLTVL.